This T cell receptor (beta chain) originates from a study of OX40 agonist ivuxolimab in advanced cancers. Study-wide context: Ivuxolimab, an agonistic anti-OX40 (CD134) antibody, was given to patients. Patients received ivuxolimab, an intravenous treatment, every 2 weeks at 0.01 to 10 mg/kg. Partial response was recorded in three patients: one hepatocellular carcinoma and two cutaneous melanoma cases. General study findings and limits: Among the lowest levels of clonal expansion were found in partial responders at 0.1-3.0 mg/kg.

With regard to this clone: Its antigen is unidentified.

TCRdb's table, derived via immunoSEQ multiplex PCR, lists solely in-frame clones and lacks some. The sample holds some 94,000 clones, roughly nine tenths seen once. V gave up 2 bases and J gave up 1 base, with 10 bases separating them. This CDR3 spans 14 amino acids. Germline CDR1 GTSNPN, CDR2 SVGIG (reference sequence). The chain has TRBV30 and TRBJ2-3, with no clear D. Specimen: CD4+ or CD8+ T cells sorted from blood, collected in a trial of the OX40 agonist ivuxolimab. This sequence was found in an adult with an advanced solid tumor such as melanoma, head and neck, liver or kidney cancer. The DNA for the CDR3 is TGTGCCTGGAGTTTCATATTGGGCACAGATACGCAGTATTTT. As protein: CAWSFILGTDTQYF.